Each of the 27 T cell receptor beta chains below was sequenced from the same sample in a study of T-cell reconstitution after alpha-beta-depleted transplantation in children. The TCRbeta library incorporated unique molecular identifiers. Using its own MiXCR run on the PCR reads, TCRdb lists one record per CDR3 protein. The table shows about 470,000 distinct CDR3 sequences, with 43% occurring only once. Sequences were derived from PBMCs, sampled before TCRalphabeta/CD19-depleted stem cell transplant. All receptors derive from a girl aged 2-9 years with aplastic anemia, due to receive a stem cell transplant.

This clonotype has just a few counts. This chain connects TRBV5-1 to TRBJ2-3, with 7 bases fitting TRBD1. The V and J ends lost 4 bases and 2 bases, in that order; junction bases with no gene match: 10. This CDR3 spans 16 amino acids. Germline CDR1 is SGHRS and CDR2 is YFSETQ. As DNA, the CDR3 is TGCGCCAGCAGCCGAGGTGACAGGGCTCACACAGATACGCAGTATTTT. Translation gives CASSRGDRAHTDTQYF.

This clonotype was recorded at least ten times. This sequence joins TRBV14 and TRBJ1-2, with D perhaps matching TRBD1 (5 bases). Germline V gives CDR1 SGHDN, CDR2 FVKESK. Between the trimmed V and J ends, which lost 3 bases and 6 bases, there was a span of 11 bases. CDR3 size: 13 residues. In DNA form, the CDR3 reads TGTGCCAGCAGCCATCAGCAGGGCGATGGCTACACCTTC. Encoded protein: CASSHQQGDGYTF. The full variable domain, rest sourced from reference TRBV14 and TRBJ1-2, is EAGVTQFPSHSVIEKGQTVTLRCDPISGHDNLYWYRRVMGKEIKFLLHFVKESKQDESGMPNNRFLAERTGGTYSTLKVQPAELEDSGVYFCASSHQQGDGYTFGSGTRLTVV.

The CDR3, as DNA: TGCGCCAGCAGTGCGAGCATGGGCAATGAGCAGTTCTTC. Its translation: CASSASMGNEQFF. V and J are TRBV10-1 and TRBJ2-1; D unclear. The CDR3 is 13 residues long. V was cut by 4 bases and J by 6 bases, with 10 bases left in between. The V gene's germline CDR1 is WNHNN and CDR2 SYGVQD (reference sequence).

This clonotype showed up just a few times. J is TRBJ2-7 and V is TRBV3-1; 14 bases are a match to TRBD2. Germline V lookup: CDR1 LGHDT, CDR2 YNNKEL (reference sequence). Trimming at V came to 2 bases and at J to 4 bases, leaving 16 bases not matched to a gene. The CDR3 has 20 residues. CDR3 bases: TGTGCCAGCAGCCAAAAGGGGACTAGCGGGAGTTCGGCAGCTGGGTACGAGCAGTACTTC. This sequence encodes CASSQKGTSGSSAAGYEQYF.

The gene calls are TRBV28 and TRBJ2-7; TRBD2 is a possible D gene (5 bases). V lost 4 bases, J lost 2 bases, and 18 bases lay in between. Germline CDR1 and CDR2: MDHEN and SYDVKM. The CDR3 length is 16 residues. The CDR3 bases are TGTGCCAGCAGTTACGGTGAGGGCAGTTCGGCCTACGAGCAGTACTTC. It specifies CASSYGEGSSAYEQYF.

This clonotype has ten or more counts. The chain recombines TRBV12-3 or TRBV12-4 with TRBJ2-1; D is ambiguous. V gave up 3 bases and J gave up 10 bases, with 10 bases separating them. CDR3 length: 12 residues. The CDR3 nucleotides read TGTGCCAGCAGTTTCCCCTGGGCGGAGCAGTTCTTC. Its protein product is CASSFPWAEQFF.

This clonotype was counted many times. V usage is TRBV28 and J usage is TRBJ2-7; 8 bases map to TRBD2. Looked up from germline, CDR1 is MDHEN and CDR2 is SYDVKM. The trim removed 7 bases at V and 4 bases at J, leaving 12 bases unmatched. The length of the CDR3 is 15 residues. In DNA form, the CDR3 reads TGTGCCAGCAACGGGAGGGCCGAAGGGAAATACGAGCAGTACTTC. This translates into CASNGRAEGKYEQYF.

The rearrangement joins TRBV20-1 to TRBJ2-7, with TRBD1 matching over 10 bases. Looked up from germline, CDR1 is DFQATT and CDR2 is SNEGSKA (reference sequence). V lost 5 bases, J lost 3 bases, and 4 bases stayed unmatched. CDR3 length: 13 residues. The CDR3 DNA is TGCAGTGCTCCCCGGGACAGGGGCTACGAGCAGTACTTC. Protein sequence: CSAPRDRGYEQYF.

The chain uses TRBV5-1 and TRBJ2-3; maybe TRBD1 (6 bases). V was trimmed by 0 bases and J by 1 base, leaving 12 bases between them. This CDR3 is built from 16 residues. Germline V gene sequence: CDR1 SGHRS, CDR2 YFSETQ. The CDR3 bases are TGCGCCAGCAGCTTGGACAGGGAAGGGCGCACAGATACGCAGTATTTT. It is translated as CASSLDREGRTDTQYF.

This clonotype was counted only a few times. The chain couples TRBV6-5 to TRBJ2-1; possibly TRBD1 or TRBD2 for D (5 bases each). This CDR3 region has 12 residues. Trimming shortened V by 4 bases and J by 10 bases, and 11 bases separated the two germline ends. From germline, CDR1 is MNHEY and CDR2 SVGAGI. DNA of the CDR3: TGTGCCAGCAGTTCTGGGGGTCGCGAGCAGTTCTTC. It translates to CASSSGGREQFF.

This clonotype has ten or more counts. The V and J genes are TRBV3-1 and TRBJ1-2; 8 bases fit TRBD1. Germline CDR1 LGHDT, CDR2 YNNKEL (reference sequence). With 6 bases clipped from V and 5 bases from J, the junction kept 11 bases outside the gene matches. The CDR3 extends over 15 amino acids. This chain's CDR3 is CASSRQTGAVYGYTF. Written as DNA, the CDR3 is TGTGCCAGCAGTCGACAGACAGGGGCGGTATATGGCTACACCTTC.

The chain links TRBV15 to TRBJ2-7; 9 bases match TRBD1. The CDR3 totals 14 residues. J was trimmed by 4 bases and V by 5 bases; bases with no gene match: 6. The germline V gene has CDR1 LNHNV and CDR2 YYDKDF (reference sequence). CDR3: CATSSVDRGYEQYF. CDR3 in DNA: TGTGCCACCAGCTCTGTGGACAGGGGTTACGAGCAGTACTTC.

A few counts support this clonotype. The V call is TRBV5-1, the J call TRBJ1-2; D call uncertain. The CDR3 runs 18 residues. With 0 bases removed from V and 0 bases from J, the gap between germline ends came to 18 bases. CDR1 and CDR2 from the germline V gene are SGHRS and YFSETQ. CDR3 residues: CASSLAGGVPSSNYGYTF. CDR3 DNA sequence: TGCGCCAGCAGCTTGGCCGGAGGAGTCCCCTCTTCTAACTATGGCTACACCTTC.

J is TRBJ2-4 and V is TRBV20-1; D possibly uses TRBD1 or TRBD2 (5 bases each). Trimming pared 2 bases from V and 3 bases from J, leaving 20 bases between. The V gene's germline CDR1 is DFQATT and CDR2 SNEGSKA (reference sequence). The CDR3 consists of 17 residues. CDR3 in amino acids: CSARPEGIGASKNIQYF. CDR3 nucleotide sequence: TGCAGTGCTAGACCTGAGGGGATAGGAGCGAGCAAAAACATTCAGTACTTC.

The CDR3 region has the DNA TGCAGTGTGGGCCGCGATACCTTC. The encoded protein is CSVGRDTF. V is TRBV20-1 and J is TRBJ1-2, with D hard to call. The length of the CDR3 is 8 residues. V was shortened by 7 bases and J by 14 bases, with 11 bases between the two germline ends. Germline V gives CDR1 DFQATT, CDR2 SNEGSKA (reference sequence).

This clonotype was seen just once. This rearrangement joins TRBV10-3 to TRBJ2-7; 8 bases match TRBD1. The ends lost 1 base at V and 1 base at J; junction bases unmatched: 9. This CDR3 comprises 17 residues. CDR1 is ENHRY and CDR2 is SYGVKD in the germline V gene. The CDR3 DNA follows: TGTGCCATCAGTGAGTTATCCGGGACAGGTGGTTCCTACGAGCAGTACTTC. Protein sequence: CAISELSGTGGSYEQYF.

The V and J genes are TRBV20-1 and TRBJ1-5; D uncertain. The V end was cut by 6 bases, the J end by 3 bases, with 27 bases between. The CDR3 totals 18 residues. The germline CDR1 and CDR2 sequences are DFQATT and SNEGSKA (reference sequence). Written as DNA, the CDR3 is TGCAGTGCCCCTGACCCGGGTGGGAAAATACTCACCAATCAGCCCCAGCATTTT. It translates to CSAPDPGGKILTNQPQHF.

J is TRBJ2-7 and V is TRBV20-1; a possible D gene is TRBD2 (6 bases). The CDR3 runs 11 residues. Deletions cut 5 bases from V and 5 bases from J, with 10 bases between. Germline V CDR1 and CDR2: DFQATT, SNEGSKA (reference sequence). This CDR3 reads CSARLGNEQYF. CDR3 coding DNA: TGCAGTGCTCGACTAGGTAACGAGCAGTACTTC.

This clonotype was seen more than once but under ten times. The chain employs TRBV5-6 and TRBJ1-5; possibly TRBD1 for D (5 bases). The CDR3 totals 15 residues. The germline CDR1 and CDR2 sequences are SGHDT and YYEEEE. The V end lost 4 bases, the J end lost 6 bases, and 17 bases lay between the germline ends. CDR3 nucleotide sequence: TGTGCCAGCAGCCGCGTGGGAGGGGCGTTTCAGCCCCAGCATTTT. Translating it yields CASSRVGGAFQPQHF.

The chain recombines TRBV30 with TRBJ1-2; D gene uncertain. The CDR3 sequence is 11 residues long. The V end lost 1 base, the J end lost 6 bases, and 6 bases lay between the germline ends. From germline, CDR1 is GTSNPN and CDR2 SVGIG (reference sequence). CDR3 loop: CAWSAQHGYTF. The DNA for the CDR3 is TGTGCCTGGAGTGCGCAACATGGCTACACCTTC.

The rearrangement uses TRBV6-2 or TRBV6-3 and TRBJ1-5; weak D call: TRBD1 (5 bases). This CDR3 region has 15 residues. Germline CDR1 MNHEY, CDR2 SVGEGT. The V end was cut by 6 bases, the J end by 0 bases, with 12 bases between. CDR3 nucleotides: TGTGCCAGCAGCCCAGGGATTTATAGCAATCAGCCCCAGCATTTT. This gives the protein CASSPGIYSNQPQHF.

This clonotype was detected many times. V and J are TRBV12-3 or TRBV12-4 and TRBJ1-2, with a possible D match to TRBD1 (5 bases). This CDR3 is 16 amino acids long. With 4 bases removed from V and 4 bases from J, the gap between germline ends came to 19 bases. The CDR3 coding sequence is TGTGCCAGCAGTTCCCGGATCCGACAGATTCCCTATGGCTACACCTTC. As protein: CASSSRIRQIPYGYTF.

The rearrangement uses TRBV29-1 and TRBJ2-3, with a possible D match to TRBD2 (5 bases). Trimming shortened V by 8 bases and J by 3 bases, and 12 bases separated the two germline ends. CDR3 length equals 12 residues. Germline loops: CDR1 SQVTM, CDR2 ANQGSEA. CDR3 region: CSTRGLTDTQYF. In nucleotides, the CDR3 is TGCAGCACTCGCGGGTTGACAGATACGCAGTATTTT.

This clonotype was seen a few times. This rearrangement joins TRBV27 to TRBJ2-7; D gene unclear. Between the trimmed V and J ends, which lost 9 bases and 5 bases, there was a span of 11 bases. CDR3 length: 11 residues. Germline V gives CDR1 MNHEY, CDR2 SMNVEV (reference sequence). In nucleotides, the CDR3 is TGTGCCAGTCAGTCCTACGACGAGCAGTACTTC. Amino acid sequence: CASQSYDEQYF.

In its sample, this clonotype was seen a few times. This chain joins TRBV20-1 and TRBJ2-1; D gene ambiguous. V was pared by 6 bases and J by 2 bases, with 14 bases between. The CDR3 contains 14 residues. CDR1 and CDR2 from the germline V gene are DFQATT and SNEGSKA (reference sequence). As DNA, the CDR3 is TGCAGTGCCACCTCCCCGGAGCCCTACAATGAGCAGTTCTTC. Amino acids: CSATSPEPYNEQFF.

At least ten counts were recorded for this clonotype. The CDR3 region is CASSFRQGGNQPQHF. CDR3 DNA: TGTGCCAGCAGTTTTCGGCAGGGTGGCAATCAGCCCCAGCATTTT. This rearrangement joins TRBV12-3 or TRBV12-4 to TRBJ1-5, with a possible D match to TRBD1 (5 bases). The CDR3 length is 15 residues. The ends were cut back, 3 bases at V and 2 bases at J, with 11 bases in the middle.

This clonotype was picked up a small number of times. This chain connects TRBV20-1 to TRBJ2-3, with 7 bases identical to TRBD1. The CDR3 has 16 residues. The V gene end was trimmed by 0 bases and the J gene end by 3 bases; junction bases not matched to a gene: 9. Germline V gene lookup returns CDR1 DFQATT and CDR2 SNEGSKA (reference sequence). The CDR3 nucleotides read TGCAGTGCTAGAGATGTAGACAGGGCTTTTACAGATACGCAGTATTTT. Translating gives CSARDVDRAFTDTQYF.